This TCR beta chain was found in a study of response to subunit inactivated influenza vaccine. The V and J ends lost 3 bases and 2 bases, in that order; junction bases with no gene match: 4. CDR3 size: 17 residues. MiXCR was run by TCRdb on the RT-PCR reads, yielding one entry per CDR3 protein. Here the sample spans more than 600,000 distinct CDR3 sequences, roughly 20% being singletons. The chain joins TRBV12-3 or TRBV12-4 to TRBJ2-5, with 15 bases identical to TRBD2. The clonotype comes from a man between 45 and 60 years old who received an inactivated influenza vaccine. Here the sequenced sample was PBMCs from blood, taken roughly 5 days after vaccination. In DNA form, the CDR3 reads TGTGCCAGCAGTTTTTGGGGACTAGCGGGAGGACAAGAGACCCAGTACTTC. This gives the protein CASSFWGLAGGQETQYF.